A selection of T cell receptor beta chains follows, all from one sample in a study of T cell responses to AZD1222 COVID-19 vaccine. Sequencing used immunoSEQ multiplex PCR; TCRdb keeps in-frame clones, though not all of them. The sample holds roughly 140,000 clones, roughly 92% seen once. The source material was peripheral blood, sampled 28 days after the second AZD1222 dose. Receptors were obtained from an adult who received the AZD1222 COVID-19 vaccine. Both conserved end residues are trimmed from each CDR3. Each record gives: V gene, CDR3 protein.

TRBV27 ASRAGGVYGYT
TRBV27 ASSLSQGNGKLF
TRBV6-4 ASSARPGTVYGYT
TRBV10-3 AITGEGTEAF
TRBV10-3 AIGGGAANTGELF
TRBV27 ASGTGEGNTEAF
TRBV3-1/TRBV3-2 ASSQVTQTGYT
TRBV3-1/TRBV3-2 ASSRDLGNQPQH
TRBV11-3 ASSSDGYSYEQY
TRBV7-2 ASSLGRAPRGYT
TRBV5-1 ASSLADRSKNT
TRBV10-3 AISDGPTEAF
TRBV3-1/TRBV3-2 ASSRLRPPTRVNTEAF
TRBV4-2 ASSQDLAGAYGYT
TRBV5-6 ASSKGGLFYSNQPQH
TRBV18 ASSPSTDTQY
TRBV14 ASSQVPYEQF
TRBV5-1 ASSLQGTGELF
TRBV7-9 ASSFADAYNEQF
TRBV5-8 ASSLGGTTEAF
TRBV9 ASSVEAGSGYGYT
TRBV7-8 ASKTTGELF
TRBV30 AWNLDSGQKLF
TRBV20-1 SQASRDEQF
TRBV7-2 ASSPWGNTEAF
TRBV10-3 AISESTAVNTEAF
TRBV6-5 ASSLIRGYGYT
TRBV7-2 ASSSMGESYGYT
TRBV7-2 ASSLDSGTSVQY
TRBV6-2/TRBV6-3 ASSYMGTGELF
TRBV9 ASSPRMGTGSFSLAF
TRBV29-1 SVGTVSNYGYT